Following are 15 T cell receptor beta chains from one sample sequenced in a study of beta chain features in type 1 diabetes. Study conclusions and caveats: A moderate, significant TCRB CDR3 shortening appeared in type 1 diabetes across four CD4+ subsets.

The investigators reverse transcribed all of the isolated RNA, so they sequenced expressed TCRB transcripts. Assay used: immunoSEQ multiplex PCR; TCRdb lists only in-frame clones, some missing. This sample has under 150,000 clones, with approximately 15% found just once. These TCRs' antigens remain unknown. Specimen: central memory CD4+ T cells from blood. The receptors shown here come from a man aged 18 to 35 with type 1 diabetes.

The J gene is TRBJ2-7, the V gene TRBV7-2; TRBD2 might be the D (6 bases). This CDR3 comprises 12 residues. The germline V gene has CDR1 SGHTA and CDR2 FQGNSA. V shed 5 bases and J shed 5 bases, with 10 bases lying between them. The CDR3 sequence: CASSPSGDEQYF. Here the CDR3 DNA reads TGTGCCAGCAGCCCCTCGGGGGACGAGCAGTACTTC. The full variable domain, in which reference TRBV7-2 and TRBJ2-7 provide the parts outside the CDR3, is GAGVSQSPSNKVTEKGKDVELRCDPISGHTALYWYRQSLGQGLEFLIYFQGNSAPDKSGLPSDRFSAERTGGSVSTLTIQRTQQEDSAVYLCASSPSGDEQYFGPGTRLTVT.

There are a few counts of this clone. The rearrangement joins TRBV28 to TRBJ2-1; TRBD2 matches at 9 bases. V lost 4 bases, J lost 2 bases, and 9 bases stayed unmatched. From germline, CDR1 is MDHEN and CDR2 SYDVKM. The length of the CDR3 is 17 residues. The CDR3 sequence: CASSSSGETSTYNEQFF. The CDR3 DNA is TGTGCCAGCAGTTCTAGCGGGGAAACCTCCACCTACAATGAGCAGTTCTTC.

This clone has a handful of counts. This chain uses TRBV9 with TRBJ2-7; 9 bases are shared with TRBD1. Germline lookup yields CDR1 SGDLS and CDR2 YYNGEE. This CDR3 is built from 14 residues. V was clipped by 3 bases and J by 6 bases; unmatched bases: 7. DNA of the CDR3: TGTGCCAGCAGCGACCGGGACAGGGATGGCGAGCAGTACTTC. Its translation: CASSDRDRDGEQYF.

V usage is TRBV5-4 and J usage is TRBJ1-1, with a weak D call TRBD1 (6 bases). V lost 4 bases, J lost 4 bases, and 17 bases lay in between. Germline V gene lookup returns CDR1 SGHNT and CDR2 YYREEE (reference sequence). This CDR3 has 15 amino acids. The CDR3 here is CASSQTGITGTEAFF. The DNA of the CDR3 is TGTGCCAGCAGCCAAACAGGGATTACGGGCACTGAAGCTTTCTTT.

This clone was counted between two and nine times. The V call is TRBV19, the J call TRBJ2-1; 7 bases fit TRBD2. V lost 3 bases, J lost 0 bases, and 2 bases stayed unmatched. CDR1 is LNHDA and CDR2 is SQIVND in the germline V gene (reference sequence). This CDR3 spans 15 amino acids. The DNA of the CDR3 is TGTGCCAGTAGTATTCGGACTAGCTCCTACAATGAGCAGTTCTTC. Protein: CASSIRTSSYNEQFF.

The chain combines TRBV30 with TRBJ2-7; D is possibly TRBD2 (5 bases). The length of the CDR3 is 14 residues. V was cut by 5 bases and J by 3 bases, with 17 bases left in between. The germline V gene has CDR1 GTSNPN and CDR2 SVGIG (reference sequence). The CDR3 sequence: CAWSQRLGYYEQYF. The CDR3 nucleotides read TGTGCCTGGTCACAGCGGCTGGGGTACTACGAGCAGTACTTC. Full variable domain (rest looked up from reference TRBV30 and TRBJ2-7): SQTIHQWPATLVQPVGSPLSLECTVEGTSNPNLYWYRQAAGRGLQLLFYSVGIGQISSEVPQNLSASRPQDRQFILSSKKLLLSDSGFYLCAWSQRLGYYEQYFGPGTRLTVT.

The CDR3 region has the DNA TGTGCCAGCAGCCAAAGTTCATATACAGATACGCAGTATTTT. It codes for CASSQSSYTDTQYF. This chain joins TRBV7-2 and TRBJ2-3; D unresolved. CDR1 SGHTA and CDR2 FQGNSA come from the germline V gene. The CDR3 consists of 14 residues. Trimming removed 5 bases from V and 3 bases from J, with 12 bases in between.

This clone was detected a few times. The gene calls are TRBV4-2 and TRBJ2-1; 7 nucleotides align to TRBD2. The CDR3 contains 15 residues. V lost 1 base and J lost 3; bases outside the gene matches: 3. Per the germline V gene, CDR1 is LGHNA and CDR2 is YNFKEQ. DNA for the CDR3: TGTGCCAGCAGCCAAGGGGGCGGGGGCTACAATGAGCAGTTCTTC. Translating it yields CASSQGGGGYNEQFF.

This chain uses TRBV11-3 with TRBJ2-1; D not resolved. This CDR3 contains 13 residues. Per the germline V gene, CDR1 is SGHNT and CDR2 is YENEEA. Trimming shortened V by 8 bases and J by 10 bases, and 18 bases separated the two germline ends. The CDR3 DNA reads TGTGCCAGCTCCCTAGAAGAGGAAGACGAGCAGTTCTTC. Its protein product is CASSLEEEDEQFF.

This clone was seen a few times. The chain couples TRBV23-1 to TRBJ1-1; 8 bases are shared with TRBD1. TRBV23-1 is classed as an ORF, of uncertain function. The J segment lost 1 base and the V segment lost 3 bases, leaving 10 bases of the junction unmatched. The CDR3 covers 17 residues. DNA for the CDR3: TGCGCCAGCAGTCACCCCTTCGGGACAGGAGAGAACACTGAAGCTTTCTTT. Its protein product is CASSHPFGTGENTEAFF.

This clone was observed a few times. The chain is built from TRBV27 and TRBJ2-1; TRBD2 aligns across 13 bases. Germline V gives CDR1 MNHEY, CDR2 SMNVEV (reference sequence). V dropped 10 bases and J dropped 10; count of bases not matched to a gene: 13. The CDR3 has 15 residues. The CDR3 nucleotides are TGTGCCACCAAACCGGGACTAGCGGGAACGTCCGAGCAGTTCTTC. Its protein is CATKPGLAGTSEQFF.

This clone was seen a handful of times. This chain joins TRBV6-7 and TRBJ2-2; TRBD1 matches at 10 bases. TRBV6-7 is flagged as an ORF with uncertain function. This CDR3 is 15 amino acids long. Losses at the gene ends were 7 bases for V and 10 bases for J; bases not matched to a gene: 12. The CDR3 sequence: CASTPGQGLREELFF. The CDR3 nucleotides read TGTGCCAGCACCCCGGGACAGGGGTTAAGGGAGGAGCTGTTTTTT.

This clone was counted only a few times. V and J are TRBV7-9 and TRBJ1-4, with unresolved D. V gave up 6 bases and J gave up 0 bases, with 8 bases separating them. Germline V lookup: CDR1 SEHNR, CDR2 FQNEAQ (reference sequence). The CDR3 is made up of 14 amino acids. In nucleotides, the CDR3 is TGTGCCAGCAGTGCAGCCTCAACTAATGAAAAACTGTTTTTT. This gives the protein CASSAASTNEKLFF.

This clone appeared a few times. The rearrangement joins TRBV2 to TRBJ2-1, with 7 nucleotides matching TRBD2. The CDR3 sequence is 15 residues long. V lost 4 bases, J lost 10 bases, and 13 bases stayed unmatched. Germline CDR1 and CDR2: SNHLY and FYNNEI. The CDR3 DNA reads TGTGCCAGCAGTGCCCGAAGCGGGGACGGAGCCGAGCAGTTCTTC. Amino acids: CASSARSGDGAEQFF.

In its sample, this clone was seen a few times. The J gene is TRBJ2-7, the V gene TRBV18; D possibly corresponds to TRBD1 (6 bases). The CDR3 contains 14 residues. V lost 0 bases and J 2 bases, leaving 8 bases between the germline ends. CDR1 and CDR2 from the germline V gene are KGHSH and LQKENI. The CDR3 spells CASSPPRGTYEQYF. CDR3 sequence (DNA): TGTGCCAGCTCACCACCCAGGGGTACCTACGAGCAGTACTTC.